The next 16 T cell receptor beta chains were all read from a single sample in a study of cytomegalovirus exposure and HLA in healthy donors. 60 Vbeta and 13 Jbeta primers were used in PCR. The method was immunoSEQ multiplex PCR; TCRdb's version includes in-frame clones alone and lacks a portion of them. Among about 98,000 clones listed, about 80% were seen once. Sequencing was performed on PBMCs. These receptors were obtained from a man aged 18 to 30 in good health and CMV-seropositive.

This chain joins TRBV27 and TRBJ1-2; the match to TRBD1 covers 10 bases. The V gene end was trimmed by 5 bases and the J gene end by 5 bases; junction bases not matched to a gene: 5. Germline CDR1 is MNHEY and CDR2 is SMNVEV (reference sequence). The CDR3 is 14 amino acids. The CDR3 is CASSHGQGGYGYTF. The CDR3 DNA is TGTGCCAGCAGTCACGGACAGGGGGGTTATGGCTACACCTTC.

CDR3 coding DNA: TGTGCCAGCAGCTCGACCCACGCCCTTCCCAGACAGCGTACGTATGGCTACACCTTC. It is translated as CASSSTHALPRQRTYGYTF. V is TRBV5-5 and J is TRBJ1-2; TRBD1 might be the D (5 bases). Germline V lookup: CDR1 SGHKS, CDR2 YYEKEE (reference sequence). The CDR3 extends over 19 amino acids. Deletions cut 3 bases from V and 5 bases from J, with 29 bases between. The full variable domain, its missing parts supplied by reference TRBV5-5 and TRBJ1-2, is DAGVTQSPTHLIKTRGQQVTLRCSPISGHKSVSWYQQVLGQGPQFIFQYYEKEERGRGNFPDRFSARQFPNYSSELNVNALLLGDSALYLCASSSTHALPRQRTYGYTFGSGTRLTVV.

The chain is built from TRBV6-1 and TRBJ2-7, with 12 nucleotides matching TRBD1. Germline CDR1 MNHNS, CDR2 SASEGT. The CDR3 consists of 18 residues. Unmatched junction bases numbered 12, after V lost 2 bases and J lost 4 bases. Here the CDR3 reads CASSELGDRGLAGYEQYF. In nucleotides, the CDR3 is TGTGCCAGCAGTGAATTGGGGGACAGGGGGCTGGCGGGTTACGAGCAGTACTTC.

In its sample, this clone was seen a few times. This chain joins TRBV7-8 and TRBJ2-1; the D gene is possibly TRBD1 (5 bases). Germline V gene lookup returns CDR1 SGHVS and CDR2 FQNEAQ. Trimming took 2 bases from V and 5 from J, leaving 16 bases between them. CDR3 length equals 16 residues. CDR3 amino acids: CASSLLSGSLHNEQFF. The CDR3 DNA follows: TGTGCCAGCAGCTTATTGTCAGGGTCATTACACAATGAGCAGTTCTTC.

J is TRBJ2-5 and V is TRBV27; 9 positions agree with TRBD1. There are 16 residues in the CDR3. The V gene end was trimmed by 6 bases and the J gene end by 4 bases; junction bases not matched to a gene: 12. Per the germline V gene, CDR1 is MNHEY and CDR2 is SMNVEV (reference sequence). The CDR3 nucleotides read TGTGCCAGCAGGTGGACAGGGGCTATCGGGGGAGAGACCCAGTACTTC. Translated, it gives CASRWTGAIGGETQYF.

V is TRBV14 and J is TRBJ2-7; tentatively, D is TRBD1 (5 bases). CDR1 and CDR2 from the germline V gene are SGHDN and FVKESK. Trimming shortened V by 0 bases and J by 2 bases, and 20 bases separated the two germline ends. The CDR3 contains 18 residues. The CDR3 nucleotides read TGTGCCAGCAGCCAAGATAGAAGGGCCAGGGCGCTTCCCTACGAGCAGTACTTC. Translated, it gives CASSQDRRARALPYEQYF.

V is TRBV11-3 and J is TRBJ2-7; the match to TRBD2 covers 7 bases. V trimming: 7 bases; J trimming: 7 bases; junction bases outside the gene matches: 7. This CDR3 has 12 amino acids. CDR1 and CDR2 from the germline V gene are SGHNT and YENEEA. The CDR3 coding sequence is TGTGCCAGCACCGGGGCCGGGGGGGAGCAGTACTTC. The encoded protein is CASTGAGGEQYF.

J is TRBJ1-2 and V is TRBV10-2; 7 bases map to TRBD1. After removal of 2 bases from V and 8 bases from J, the junction contained 14 bases not matched to a gene. The CDR3 is 16 amino acids. CDR1 and CDR2 (germline): WSHSY, SAAADI. CDR3 sequence: CASSEAAGGNSDGYTF. In nucleotides, the CDR3 is TGCGCCAGCAGTGAGGCAGCAGGGGGGAATAGCGACGGCTACACCTTC.

The genes are TRBV15 and TRBJ1-1; TRBD1 is a possible D gene (6 bases). Per the germline V gene, CDR1 is LNHNV and CDR2 is YYDKDF (reference sequence). The CDR3 runs to 12 residues. The V gene lost 2 bases and the J gene lost 10 bases, with 11 bases spanning the gap. The DNA for the CDR3 is TGTGCCACCAGCAGAACGGGACACCCAGCTTTCTTT. Encoded protein: CATSRTGHPAFF.

The chain is built from TRBV11-2 and TRBJ2-7; D is unclear. This CDR3 contains 15 residues. V lost 1 base to trimming and J lost 10 bases, with 20 bases between them. Germline V lookup: CDR1 SGHAT, CDR2 FQNNGV. CDR3: CASSLVWAPTYAQYF. The CDR3 bases are TGTGCCAGCAGCTTAGTGTGGGCACCCACATACGCTCAGTACTTC.

This chain uses TRBV7-9 with TRBJ2-5; 9 bases are a match to TRBD1. The DNA end is more similar to TRBJ2-7, so the J call may be wrong. The germline V gene encodes CDR1 SEHNR and CDR2 FQNEAQ (reference sequence). The CDR3 is 15 amino acids. CDR3 bases: TGTGCCAGCAGCCCCCCTGGGACAGGGCGCAACGAGCAGTACTTC. Protein: CASSPPGTGRNEQYF.

The gene calls are TRBV7-9 and TRBJ2-7, with TRBD1 matching over 8 bases. J was trimmed by 3 bases and V by 4 bases; bases with no gene match: 5. The CDR3 length is 14 residues. Germline values: CDR1 SEHNR, CDR2 FQNEAQ (reference sequence). The CDR3 nucleotides read TGTGCCAGCAGCTCAGGGACAGGCCGCTACGAGCAGTACTTC. Translated, it gives CASSSGTGRYEQYF.

The chain employs TRBV4-1 and TRBJ2-3; D is unresolved. The CDR3 sequence is 14 residues long. Germline CDR1 MGHRA, CDR2 YSYEKL. Trimming removed 2 bases at V and 1 base at J, with 7 bases between. The CDR3 DNA is TGCGCCAGCAGCCAACGGCAGGGCACAGATACGCAGTATTTT. Residues: CASSQRQGTDTQYF.

The chain recombines TRBV7-2 with TRBJ1-2; possibly TRBD1 for D (6 bases). Germline CDR1 and CDR2: SGHTA and FQGNSA. V was shortened by 4 bases and J by 7 bases, with 10 bases between the two germline ends. The CDR3 is 12 residues long. The CDR3 loop reads CASSSDRSGYTF. The CDR3 DNA reads as TGTGCCAGCAGCTCAGACAGGTCTGGCTACACCTTC.

The rearrangement links TRBV6-1 to TRBJ2-7; possibly TRBD1 for D (5 bases). Germline V gene data show CDR1 as MNHNS and CDR2 as SASEGT. The CDR3 is 14 amino acids. CDR3 residues: CASSEVWAMGEDNV. The DNA for the CDR3 is TGTGCCAGCAGTGAAGTGTGGGCGATGGGTGAGGACAATGTC.

This clone appeared once. This chain uses TRBV19 with TRBJ2-1; tentative D call: TRBD2 (6 bases). Trimming cost V 4 bases and J 9 bases, with 16 bases left between them. Germline-derived CDR1 and CDR2 are LNHDA and SQIVND (reference sequence). This CDR3 has 14 residues. This chain's CDR3 is CASSRAEGGREQFF. Written as DNA, the CDR3 is TGTGCCAGTAGTAGGGCGGAGGGAGGTCGTGAGCAGTTCTTC. Drawing the rest from reference TRBV19 and TRBJ2-1, the complete variable domain is DGGITQSPKYLFRKEGQNVTLSCEQNLNHDAMYWYRQDPGQGLRLIYYSQIVNDFQKGDIAEGYSVSREKKESFPLTVTSAQKNPTAFYLCASSRAEGGREQFFGPGTRLTVL.